This T cell receptor beta chain derives from a study of T-cell memory formation after mild COVID-19. Study information: Clustering of TCRs was largely donor specific.

General observations from the study: Memory sampled before infection contained some responding clones, suggesting cross-reactive memory joined. Of the contracting clones, CD4+ ones lay mainly in CM and EM, and CD8+ ones in EMRA. Balance between CD4 and CD8 was seen in clones contracting day 15 to 85, and a CD4+ lean was seen in later expanders.

Via MiXCR, TCRdb re-called the 5' RACE reads, giving one row per CDR3 protein. The sample has roughly 89,000 distinct CDR3 sequences, less than 15% seen once. Germline CDR1 reads MGHDK; CDR2 reads SYGVNS. The ends lost 8 bases at V and 0 bases at J; junction bases unmatched: 2. This CDR3 contains 13 residues. Of note for this clonotype: Its target is not known.

This receptor was obtained from an adult woman who had mild COVID-19 (a few samples of this study predate the infection). Cell type and time point are not known. Material for sequencing was PBMCs or a T cell subset sorted from them (not recorded which). The chain employs TRBV25-1 and TRBJ1-1, with 8 bases that match TRBD1. The CDR3 coding sequence is TGTGCCAGCTGGGACAGGATGAACACTGAAGCTTTCTTT. Its translation is CASWDRMNTEAFF.